Listed below are T cell receptor beta chains from one sample, sequenced in a study of blood T cells in healthy people across ages. TCRdb independently ran MiXCR on the 5' RACE reads; one entry per CDR3 protein. The sample has fewer than 950,000 distinct CDR3 sequences; 53% are singletons. Sequencing was done on a sample of blood. Receptor source: a man aged 80 or over in good health. CDR3s include the opening cysteine and the closing phenylalanine or tryptophan. The order of the fields is J gene, clone size, V gene, D gene, CDR3 DNA, CDR3 protein. A D gene is named only where the DNA matches it firmly. Size values are once, few and many counts, or a class for expanded clones, and some rows have none.

>TRBJ2-3|-|TRBV20-1|TRBD2
TGCAGTGCTACCGGACTAGCGGGGACCCGAGATACGCAGTATTTT
CSATGLAGTRDTQYF
>TRBJ1-4|few|TRBV12-3/TRBV12-4|TRBD1
TGTGCCAGCAGTTTGTGGGCGACAGGGTTTACTGAAAAACTGTTTTTT
CASSLWATGFTEKLFF
>TRBJ2-3|-|TRBV20-1|TRBD2
TGCAGTGCCCTACAGCGGGAGGGCACAGATACGCAGTATTTT
CSALQREGTDTQYF
>TRBJ1-1|-|TRBV9|-
TGTGCCAGCAGCGTAGGGACGACTGACACTGAAGCTTTCTTT
CASSVGTTDTEAFF
>TRBJ2-5|-|TRBV24-1|-
TGTGCCACCAGTGATGGGCATGAGCAGTACTTC
CATSDGHEQYF
>TRBJ1-6|once|TRBV9|-
TGTGCCAGCAGCCCGGGACACTATAATTCACCCCTCCACTTT
CASSPGHYNSPLHF
>TRBJ1-1|-|TRBV3-1|-
TGTGCCAGCAGCCAAGTATCGTTGGGGAACACTGAAGCTTTCTTT
CASSQVSLGNTEAFF
>TRBJ1-1|-|TRBV5-1|-
TGCGCCAGCAGCTTGGGACAGAGATCGAACACTGAAGCTTTCTTT
CASSLGQRSNTEAFF
>TRBJ2-7|few|TRBV25-1|-
TGTGCCAGCAGTGCCCCGTCCTACGAGCAGTACTTC
CASSAPSYEQYF
>TRBJ2-7|-|TRBV10-3|-
TGTGCCATCAGTGAGTTGGGCAGCTACGAGCAGTACTTC
CAISELGSYEQYF
>TRBJ1-1|-|TRBV6-2/TRBV6-3|-
TGTGCCAGCGTGTCGCGAACAGTTTGGGCTTTCTTT
CASVSRTVWAFF
>TRBJ2-6|few|TRBV18|TRBD1
TGTGCCAGCTCGCCGGGACAGGGGAGCTCTGGGGCCAACGTCCTGACTTTC
CASSPGQGSSGANVLTF
>TRBJ2-7|many|TRBV29-1|-
TGCAGCGTTGGTAGGGGTTCCTACGAGCAGTACTTC
CSVGRGSYEQYF
>TRBJ2-1|-|TRBV6-5|TRBD1
TGTGCCAGCGGTCCTCTTCGGGGACAGGGTAACAATGAGCAGTTCTTC
CASGPLRGQGNNEQFF
>TRBJ2-3|-|TRBV6-1|-
TGTGCCAGCAGTGTAGGGGGGCTAGGGGATCCTCGATACGCGTATTTT
CASSVGGLGDPRYAYF
>TRBJ2-3|few|TRBV6-5|TRBD2
TGTGCCAGCAGATTGGGACTAGCAGCAGATACGCAGTATTTT
CASRLGLAADTQYF
>TRBJ2-3|-|TRBV20-1|TRBD2
TGCAGTGCTAGCCCAGCGGGAGGACAGGTCCCACAGCCAGATACGCAGTATTTT
CSASPAGGQVPQPDTQYF
>TRBJ2-5|-|TRBV3-1|TRBD2
TGTGCCAGCAGCCCGGTGATTAGCGGGAGTTTACAAGAGACCCAGTACTTC
CASSPVISGSLQETQYF
>TRBJ2-7|once|TRBV5-1|-
TGCGCCAGCAGCCATCCAGGGGACGAGCAGTACTTC
CASSHPGDEQYF
>TRBJ2-1|-|TRBV20-1|TRBD2
TGCAGTGCTAGAGACCCGGGACTAGCGGGAGTTTTAAGAGGCGATGAGCAGTTCTTC
CSARDPGLAGVLRGDEQFF
>TRBJ2-3|few|TRBV20-1|TRBD2
TGCAGTGCTAGACGACCGGGACTAGTCGCGCAGTATTTT
CSARRPGLVAQYF
>TRBJ2-7|few|TRBV29-1|TRBD1
TGCAGCGTGACGGGACAGGGTTATGACGAGCAGTACTTC
CSVTGQGYDEQYF
>TRBJ1-1|once|TRBV6-2/TRBV6-3|-
TGTGCCAGCAGATACGAGGGGAGAGGGAACACTGAAGCTTTCTTT
CASRYEGRGNTEAFF
>TRBJ2-3|many|TRBV7-2|-
TGTGCCAGCACCGCAGGACGTTCCACAGATACGCAGTATTTT
CASTAGRSTDTQYF
>TRBJ2-3|-|TRBV28|TRBD2
TGTGCCAGCAAAGTGAGCGGGAGGGCCCTCACAGATACGCAGTATTTT
CASKVSGRALTDTQYF
>TRBJ2-5|-|TRBV6-6|TRBD2
TGTGCCAGCAGTTACAATACTAGCGGGAGGGCCTGGGAGACCCAGTACTTC
CASSYNTSGRAWETQYF
>TRBJ1-4|once|TRBV29-1|TRBD1
TGCAGCGTCTCGGGTAGGGGGCTTTCTAATGAAAAACTGTTTTTT
CSVSGRGLSNEKLFF
>TRBJ2-3|-|TRBV7-2|-
TGTGCCAGCAGCCGTACAGGGCCAGATACGCAGTATTTT
CASSRTGPDTQYF
>TRBJ2-5|-|TRBV11-2|-
TGTGCCAGCAGCTTAGACGACAGCCAAGAGACCCAGTACTTC
CASSLDDSQETQYF
>TRBJ1-4|-|TRBV30|-
TGTGCCTGGAGTGCTAGTTATGAAAAACTGTTTTTT
CAWSASYEKLFF
>TRBJ2-5|-|TRBV5-1|TRBD1
TGCGCCAGCAGCTCCAGGGGGCAGGGGGAGACCCAGTACTTC
CASSSRGQGETQYF
>TRBJ2-3|once|TRBV6-6|TRBD2
TGTGCCAGCGCAACTCCCCTGGCGGGGGGGCCCACAGATACGCAGTATTTT
CASATPLAGGPTDTQYF
>TRBJ2-7|-|TRBV25-1|-
TGTACCAGCAGTGAATTAGGCGGAGGCTACAATGAGCAGTACTTC
CTSSELGGGYNEQYF
>TRBJ2-6|few|TRBV5-4|-
TGTGCCAGTTATGGACGGCTCTCTGGGGCCAACGTCCTGACTTTC
CASYGRLSGANVLTF
>TRBJ2-1|few|TRBV2|-
TGTGCCAGCAGTGAAATCGTGAGTGAGCAGTTCTTC
CASSEIVSEQFF